A single sample is the source of the 22 T cell receptor beta chains below, sequenced in a study of response to subunit inactivated influenza vaccine. TCRdb re-derived calls from the RT-PCR reads in MiXCR, one entry per CDR3 protein. The table includes around 850,000 distinct CDR3 sequences, around 20% detected once. The sample in question was PBMCs from blood, obtained more than 4 days after vaccination. These receptors were obtained from a man aged 45-60 years who received an inactivated influenza vaccine.

The CDR3 DNA reads TGTGCCAGCATGGACAGGGCCTCCTACGAGCAGTACTTC. It codes for CASMDRASYEQYF. The chain employs TRBV28 and TRBJ2-7; TRBD1 aligns across 8 bases. CDR1 MDHEN and CDR2 SYDVKM come from the germline V gene. Trimming took 7 bases from V and 0 from J; bases not matched to a gene: 2. The CDR3 loop spans 13 amino acids.

This chain links TRBV12-3 or TRBV12-4 with TRBJ1-6; D may be TRBD1 (5 bases). V lost 5 bases and J lost 9, with 14 bases in between. This CDR3 comprises 14 residues. The CDR3 sequence is CASSPGPGRSPLHF. The DNA of the CDR3 is TGTGCCAGCAGTCCGGGACCCGGCCGTTCACCCCTCCACTTT.

This clonotype has only a few counts. The CDR3 DNA sequence: TGCAGTGCTAGAGAAGGGACAAATCAGCCCCAGCATTTT. It codes for CSAREGTNQPQHF. V and J are TRBV20-1 and TRBJ1-5, with D perhaps matching TRBD1 (6 bases). Trimming took off 0 bases at V and 4 bases at J, with 7 bases between the two ends. CDR1 and CDR2 from the germline V gene are DFQATT and SNEGSKA (reference sequence). The CDR3 is 13 amino acids.

The chain employs TRBV10-3 and TRBJ2-7; tentatively, D is TRBD2 (6 bases). The germline V gene has CDR1 ENHRY and CDR2 SYGVKD. The CDR3 extends over 12 amino acids. Trimming cost V 0 bases and J 9 bases, with 9 bases left between them. CDR3 in amino acids: CAISESYGGQYF. The CDR3 DNA is TGTGCCATCAGTGAGTCCTACGGGGGGCAGTACTTC.

The CDR3 loop reads CSVVPRSHQETQYF. In nucleotides, the CDR3 is TGCAGCGTTGTTCCTCGGTCCCACCAAGAGACCCAGTACTTC. The rearrangement links TRBV29-1 to TRBJ2-5, with unresolved D. V gave up 4 bases and J gave up 0 bases, with 12 bases separating them. CDR1 is SQVTM, CDR2 ANQGSEA, per germline. This CDR3 comprises 14 residues.

The gene calls are TRBV7-6 and TRBJ2-1; TRBD1 might be the D (6 bases). CDR3 length: 15 amino acids. Germline values: CDR1 SGHVS, CDR2 FNYEAQ. The V end was cut by 5 bases, the J end by 5 bases, with 16 bases between. CDR3 bases: TGTGCCAGCAGCGACGCCGACAGGATAAACAATGAGCAGTTCTTC. It is translated as CASSDADRINNEQFF.

This clonotype has ten or more counts. V gene TRBV29-1 combines with J gene TRBJ2-7, with D perhaps assigned TRBD1 or TRBD2 (5 bases each). Looked up from germline, CDR1 is SQVTM and CDR2 is ANQGSEA. Trimming removed 5 bases from V and 2 bases from J, with 16 bases in between. The CDR3 extends over 14 amino acids. The CDR3 loop reads CSVRDGSGAYEQYF. In DNA, the CDR3 is TGCAGCGTTAGGGACGGTAGTGGCGCCTACGAGCAGTACTTC.

This clonotype was seen a few times. The chain combines TRBV15 with TRBJ1-1, with 8 bases that match TRBD1. With 5 bases clipped from V and 2 bases from J, the junction kept 10 bases outside the gene matches. Germline V gene data show CDR1 as LNHNV and CDR2 as YYDKDF (reference sequence). CDR3 length: 16 amino acids. The CDR3 DNA is TGTGCCACCAGCTCCCAGCCCGGACAGGGTAACACTGAAGCTTTCTTT. Its protein product is CATSSQPGQGNTEAFF.

This clonotype was seen only a few times. The chain is built from TRBV10-3 and TRBJ1-2; 8 nucleotides match TRBD1. The CDR3 is 14 residues long. Germline CDR1 and CDR2: ENHRY and SYGVKD. Trimming cost V 6 bases and J 3 bases; bases outside gene matches: 6. CDR3 sequence (DNA): TGTGCCATCAGGGGGGGGGGACAGGACTATGGCTACACCTTC. Amino acid sequence: CAIRGGGQDYGYTF.

This clonotype appeared a few times. The J gene is TRBJ2-5, the V gene TRBV10-2; D may be TRBD2 (6 bases). The V and J ends lost 2 bases and 5 bases respectively, with 15 bases between them. Per the germline V gene, CDR1 is WSHSY and CDR2 is SAAADI. The CDR3 contains 15 residues. CDR3 protein: CASSETQGLPETQYF. CDR3 bases: TGCGCCAGCAGTGAGACGCAGGGACTCCCGGAGACCCAGTACTTC.

The table lists this clonotype with a few counts. This chain links TRBV28 with TRBJ2-2, with 10 positions matching TRBD2. After removal of 1 base from V and 6 bases from J, the junction contained 5 bases not matched to a gene. This CDR3 is 16 amino acids long. Per the germline V gene, CDR1 is MDHEN and CDR2 is SYDVKM. In nucleotides, the CDR3 is TGTGCCAGCAGTTTATTAGCGGGAGGAGACGCCGGGGAGCTGTTTTTT. Translated, it gives CASSLLAGGDAGELFF.

This chain joins TRBV7-8 and TRBJ2-3; 7 nucleotides match TRBD1. The trim removed 3 bases at V and 5 bases at J, leaving 2 bases unmatched. The CDR3 runs to 13 residues. Germline V CDR1 and CDR2: SGHVS, FQNEAQ. CDR3 loop: CASSFGQVDTQYF. CDR3 nucleotide sequence: TGTGCCAGCAGCTTCGGACAGGTAGATACGCAGTATTTT.

At least ten counts were recorded for this clonotype. The CDR3 DNA reads TGCGCCAGCAGCTTGACTAGCTCCTACAATGAGCAGTTCTTC. It yields the protein CASSLTSSYNEQFF. The rearrangement uses TRBV5-1 and TRBJ2-1; a possible D gene is TRBD2 (5 bases). CDR3 length equals 14 residues. Looked up from germline, CDR1 is SGHRS and CDR2 is YFSETQ. V lost 1 base and J 0 bases, leaving 5 bases between the germline ends.

This clonotype was picked up a small number of times. The gene calls are TRBV29-1 and TRBJ1-2; TRBD1 matches 9 bases. V shed 0 bases, J shed 8 bases, and the junction held 10 bases outside the gene matches. Germline CDR1 is SQVTM and CDR2 is ANQGSEA. This CDR3 spans 15 amino acids. For the CDR3, the DNA is TGCAGCGTTGAAGATCTCGACAGGGGGGATTACGGCTACACCTTC. This encodes CSVEDLDRGDYGYTF. The full variable domain, with the rest looked up from reference TRBV29-1 and TRBJ1-2, is SAVISQKPSRDICQRGTSLTIQCQVDSQVTMMFWYRQQPGQSLTLIATANQGSEATYESGFVIDKFPISRPNLTFSTLTVSNMSPEDSSIYLCSVEDLDRGDYGYTFGSGTRLTVV.

The rearrangement links TRBV29-1 to TRBJ2-1; weak D call: TRBD2 (6 bases). Trimming cost V 7 bases and J 4 bases, with 20 bases left between them. From germline, CDR1 is SQVTM and CDR2 ANQGSEA. The CDR3 spans 15 residues. CDR3 loop: CSAREGLYIYNEQFF. The CDR3 bases are TGCAGCGCCAGAGAAGGACTATACATATACAATGAGCAGTTCTTC.

This clonotype has a handful of counts. The chain recombines TRBV4-2 with TRBJ2-2, with TRBD2 matching 9 bases. The V gene end was trimmed by 1 base and the J gene end by 6 bases; junction bases not matched to a gene: 6. Germline assignment: CDR1 LGHNA and CDR2 YNFKEQ. The CDR3 loop spans 16 amino acids. CDR3 protein: CASSQALASGAGELFF. The CDR3 nucleotides are TGTGCCAGCAGCCAAGCCTTGGCTAGCGGGGCCGGGGAGCTGTTTTTT.

At least ten counts were recorded for this clonotype. The chain carries TRBV6-2 or TRBV6-3 and TRBJ2-7, with TRBD1 matching 7 bases. The trim removed 5 bases at V and 5 bases at J, leaving 9 bases unmatched. This CDR3 region has 14 residues. CDR1 MNHEY and CDR2 SVGEGT come from the germline V gene. Here the CDR3 reads CASSNRQGRDEQYF. The CDR3 DNA reads as TGTGCCAGCAGTAACCGACAGGGACGGGACGAGCAGTACTTC.

This clonotype was found a few times. The chain joins TRBV6-5 to TRBJ2-3, with TRBD1 as a possible D gene (5 bases). Looked up from germline, CDR1 is MNHEY and CDR2 is SVGAGI. This CDR3 contains 13 residues. V lost 4 bases and J lost 10, with 15 bases in between. The CDR3 sequence: CASSSQGHLAQYF. Here the CDR3 DNA reads TGTGCCAGCAGTTCCCAGGGTCATTTGGCGCAGTATTTT.

V usage is TRBV7-8 and J usage is TRBJ2-3, with D perhaps assigned TRBD1 or TRBD2 (5 bases each). CDR3 length equals 18 residues. Germline V CDR1 and CDR2: SGHVS, FQNEAQ. The ends were cut back, 2 bases at V and 11 bases at J, with 29 bases in the middle. The CDR3 DNA is TGTGCCAGCAGCTTAATCACGGGGCGCCCTCAGGGAGTGACTCTGCAGTATTTT. Protein sequence: CASSLITGRPQGVTLQYF.

The chain carries TRBV20-1 and TRBJ2-7, with D possibly being TRBD1 (7 bases). Between the trimmed V and J ends, which lost 3 bases and 2 bases, there was a span of 17 bases. This CDR3 spans 15 amino acids. The V gene's germline CDR1 is DFQATT and CDR2 SNEGSKA (reference sequence). Here the CDR3 reads CSASGGTVLPYEQYF. The CDR3 bases are TGCAGTGCTAGTGGCGGGACAGTTCTGCCCTACGAGCAGTACTTC.

This clonotype has just a few counts. J is TRBJ2-7 and V is TRBV7-6; no clear D gene. The CDR3 length is 14 residues. V was clipped by 0 bases and J by 7 bases, with 13 bases between them. Germline assignment: CDR1 SGHVS and CDR2 FNYEAQ. The CDR3 DNA sequence: TGTGCCAGCAGCTTAGCGACCTCGACTTCGGAGCAGTACTTC. This gives the protein CASSLATSTSEQYF.

With regard to this clonotype: Likely a read error: the CDR3 ends without its conserved phenylalanine or tryptophan. The chain is built from TRBV6-2 or TRBV6-3 and TRBJ2-7; the match to TRBD2 covers 8 bases. Germline lookup yields CDR1 MNHEY and CDR2 SVGEGT. The V and J ends lost 6 bases and 4 bases, in that order; junction bases with no gene match: 5. The CDR3 sequence is 13 residues long. The CDR3 bases are TGTGCCAGCAGACAAAGCGGGAGTTACGAGCAGTACTTG. It codes for CASRQSGSYEQYL.